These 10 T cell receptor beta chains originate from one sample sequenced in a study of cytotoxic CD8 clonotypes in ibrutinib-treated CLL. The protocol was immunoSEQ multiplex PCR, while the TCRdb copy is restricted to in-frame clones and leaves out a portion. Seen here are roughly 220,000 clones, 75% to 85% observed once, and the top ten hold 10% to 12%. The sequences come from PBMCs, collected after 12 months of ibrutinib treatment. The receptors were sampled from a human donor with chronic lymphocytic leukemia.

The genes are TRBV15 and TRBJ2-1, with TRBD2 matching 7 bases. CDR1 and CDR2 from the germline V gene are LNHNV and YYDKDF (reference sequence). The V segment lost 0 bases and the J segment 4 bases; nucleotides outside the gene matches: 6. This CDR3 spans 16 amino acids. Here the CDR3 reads CATSRDRASGYNEQFF. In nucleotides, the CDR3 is TGTGCCACCAGCAGAGATCGGGCTAGCGGATACAATGAGCAGTTCTTC.

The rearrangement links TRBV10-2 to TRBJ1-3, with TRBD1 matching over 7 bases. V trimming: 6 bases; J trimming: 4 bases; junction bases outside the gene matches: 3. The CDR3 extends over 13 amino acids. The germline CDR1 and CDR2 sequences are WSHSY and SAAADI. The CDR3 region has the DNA TGCGCCAGCAGCGCAGGGGGAGGAAACACCATATATTTT. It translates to CASSAGGGNTIYF.

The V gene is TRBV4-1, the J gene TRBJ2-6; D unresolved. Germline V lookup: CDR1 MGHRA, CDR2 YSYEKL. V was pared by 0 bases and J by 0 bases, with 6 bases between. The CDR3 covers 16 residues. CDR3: CASSQEVPSGANVLTF. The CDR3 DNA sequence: TGCGCCAGCAGCCAAGAAGTCCCCTCTGGGGCCAACGTCCTGACTTTC.

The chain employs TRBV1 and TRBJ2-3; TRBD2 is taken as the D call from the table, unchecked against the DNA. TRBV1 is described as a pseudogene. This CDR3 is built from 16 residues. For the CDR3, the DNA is TGCACCAGGACCCCCGGGGGGCGGGAGAGGACAGATACGCAGTATTTT. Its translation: CTRTPGGRERTDTQYF.

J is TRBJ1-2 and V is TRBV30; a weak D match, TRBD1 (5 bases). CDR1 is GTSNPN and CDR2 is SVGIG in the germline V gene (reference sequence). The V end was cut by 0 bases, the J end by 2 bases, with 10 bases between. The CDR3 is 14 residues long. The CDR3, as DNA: TGTGCCTGGAGTGTGCAGGGATTCAACTATGGCTACACCTTC. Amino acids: CAWSVQGFNYGYTF. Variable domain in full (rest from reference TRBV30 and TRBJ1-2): SQTIHQWPATLVQPVGSPLSLECTVEGTSNPNLYWYRQAAGRGLQLLFYSVGIGQISSEVPQNLSASRPQDRQFILSSKKLLLSDSGFYLCAWSVQGFNYGYTFGSGTRLTVV.

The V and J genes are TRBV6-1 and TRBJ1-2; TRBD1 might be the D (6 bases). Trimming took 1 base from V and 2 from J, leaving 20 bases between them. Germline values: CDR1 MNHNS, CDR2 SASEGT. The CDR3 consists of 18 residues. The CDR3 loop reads CASSEERQGTPLNYGYTF. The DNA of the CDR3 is TGTGCCAGCAGTGAAGAAAGGCAGGGGACCCCTCTAAACTATGGCTACACCTTC.

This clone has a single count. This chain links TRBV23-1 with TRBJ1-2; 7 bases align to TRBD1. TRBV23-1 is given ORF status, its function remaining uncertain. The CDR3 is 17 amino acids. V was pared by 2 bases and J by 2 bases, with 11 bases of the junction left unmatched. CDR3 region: CASSQPPWTGQNYGYTF. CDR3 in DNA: TGCGCCAGCAGTCAACCCCCGTGGACAGGACAAAACTATGGCTACACCTTC.

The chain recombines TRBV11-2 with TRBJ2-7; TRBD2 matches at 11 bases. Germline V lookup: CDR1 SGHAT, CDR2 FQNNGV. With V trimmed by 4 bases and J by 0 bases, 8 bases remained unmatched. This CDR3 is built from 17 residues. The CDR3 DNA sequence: TGTGCCAGCAGCTCAAAGGGACTAGCGGATACCTCCTACGAGCAGTACTTC. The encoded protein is CASSSKGLADTSYEQYF.

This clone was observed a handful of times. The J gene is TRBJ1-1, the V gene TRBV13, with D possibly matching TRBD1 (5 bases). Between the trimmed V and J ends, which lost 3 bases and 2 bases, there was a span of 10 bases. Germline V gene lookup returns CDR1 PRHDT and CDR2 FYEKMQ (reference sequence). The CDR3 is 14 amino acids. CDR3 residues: CASSLWGVNTEAFF. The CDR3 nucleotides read TGTGCCAGCAGCTTGTGGGGGGTAAACACTGAAGCTTTCTTT.

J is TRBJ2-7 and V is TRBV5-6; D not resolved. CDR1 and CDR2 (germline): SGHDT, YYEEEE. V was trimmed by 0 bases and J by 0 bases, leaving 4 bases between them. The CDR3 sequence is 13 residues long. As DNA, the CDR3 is TGTGCCAGCAGCTTGGCGACCTCCTACGAGCAGTACTTC. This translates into CASSLATSYEQYF.